The rows below give T cell receptor beta chains drawn from one sample of a study of CD8 T cells in Susac syndrome. TCRdb reprocessed the immunoSEQ multiplex PCR reads with MiXCR, giving one entry per CDR3 protein. The table includes some 300,000 distinct CDR3 sequences, around 89% detected once. Sequenced: CD8+ T cells from PBMCs. These receptors all stem from a human donor with multiple sclerosis. Both conserved end residues are part of each CDR3. D genes are given only for firm matches. Not every row has a clone size; where given, it reads once, few, many or a size class.

D: TRBD2; J: TRBJ2-3; size: -; V: TRBV20-1; DNA: TGCAGTGCTTTACCGGGACTACAAACCACAGATACGCAGTATTTT; CDR3: CSALPGLQTTDTQYF
D: -; J: TRBJ2-7; size: -; V: TRBV29-1; DNA: TGCAGCGTTGAAAAGGGGGACTCCTACGAGCAGTACTTC; CDR3: CSVEKGDSYEQYF
D: TRBD2; J: TRBJ2-7; size: -; V: TRBV4-1; DNA: TGCGCCAGCAGCCAAAAATACCCACCATCAGGACTAGCGGGAAGCTCCTACGAGCAGTACTTC; CDR3: CASSQKYPPSGLAGSSYEQYF
D: TRBD1; J: TRBJ2-7; size: few; V: TRBV20-1; DNA: TGCAGTGCTAGCTCCCGGGACAGGGCATTGGGCGAGCAGTACTTC; CDR3: CSASSRDRALGEQYF
D: -; J: TRBJ2-5; size: -; V: TRBV3-1; DNA: TGTGCCAGCAGCGAACGGACAGTGCAAGAGACCCAGTACTTC; CDR3: CASSERTVQETQYF
D: -; J: TRBJ1-4; size: -; V: TRBV2; DNA: TGTGCCAGCAGTGTCAAGCGTAATGAAAAACTGTTTTTT; CDR3: CASSVKRNEKLFF
D: -; J: TRBJ2-7; size: -; V: TRBV2; DNA: TGTGCCAGCAGTGAGTCCGAGCAGTACTTC; CDR3: CASSESEQYF
D: -; J: TRBJ2-3; size: once; V: TRBV5-1; DNA: TGCGCCAGCAGCTCGGGACATCCGGGACGGCCTGAAACGGTTACGCAGTATTTT; CDR3: CASSSGHPGRPETVTQYF
D: -; J: TRBJ2-7; size: -; V: TRBV6-2/TRBV6-3; DNA: TGTGCCAGCGGCCGGGCCTACCTCGAGCAGTACTTC; CDR3: CASGRAYLEQYF
D: -; J: TRBJ1-4; size: -; V: TRBV14; DNA: TGTGCCAGCAGCCAAGTTTCTGTTGGGGAAAAACTGTTTTTT; CDR3: CASSQVSVGEKLFF
D: -; J: TRBJ2-2; size: -; V: TRBV29-1; DNA: TGCAGCGTTGCTGCGGGCACCGGGGAGCTGTTTTTT; CDR3: CSVAAGTGELFF
D: TRBD1; J: TRBJ1-1; size: -; V: TRBV24-1; DNA: TGTGCCACCAGTGGACAGGGGGCGTTCGGCAACACTGAAGCTTTCTTT; CDR3: CATSGQGAFGNTEAFF
D: -; J: TRBJ1-1; size: -; V: TRBV2; DNA: TGTGCCAGCAAGCCAGGAAACATGAACTCTGAAGCTTTCTTT; CDR3: CASKPGNMNSEAFF
D: -; J: TRBJ1-6; size: -; V: TRBV4-3; DNA: TGCGCCAGCAGCCAAGATCCGAGCCTCGTGACGACCCTCCACTTT; CDR3: CASSQDPSLVTTLHF
D: -; J: TRBJ2-7; size: -; V: TRBV12-3/TRBV12-4; DNA: TGTGCCAGCAGTTTCGTCCAGAACCCCTACGAGCAGTACTTC; CDR3: CASSFVQNPYEQYF
D: -; J: TRBJ2-7; size: -; V: TRBV6-1; DNA: TGTGCCAGCAGGCCACCGGGACTGTACGAGCAGTACTTC; CDR3: CASRPPGLYEQYF
D: -; J: TRBJ2-7; size: -; V: TRBV7-2; DNA: TGTGCCAGCAGCCTGGGGACCTTCTACGAGCAGTACTTC; CDR3: CASSLGTFYEQYF
D: TRBD1; J: TRBJ1-4; size: -; V: TRBV20-1; DNA: TGCAGTGCTAGTAGGACAGGGGCAACTAATGAAAAACTGTTTTTT; CDR3: CSASRTGATNEKLFF